The TCR beta chain described here comes from a study of blood T cell repertoires in COVID-19. Measured with immunoSEQ multiplex PCR; TCRdb has only the in-frame clones, and not every one. The table records just under 65,000 clones, about 83% of them present only once. Trimming cost V 5 bases and J 10 bases; bases outside gene matches: 10. The CDR3 is 13 amino acids. Germline-derived CDR1 and CDR2 are SEHNR and FQNEAQ (reference sequence). This TCR was recovered from a human donor in a cohort sampled during active COVID-19. The specimen was peripheral blood. This sequence joins TRBV7-9 and TRBJ1-1, with 7 bases lining up with TRBD1. Here the CDR3 reads CASSTDRTGVAFF. In DNA, the CDR3 is TGTGCCAGCAGCACTGATAGAACAGGGGTAGCTTTCTTT.